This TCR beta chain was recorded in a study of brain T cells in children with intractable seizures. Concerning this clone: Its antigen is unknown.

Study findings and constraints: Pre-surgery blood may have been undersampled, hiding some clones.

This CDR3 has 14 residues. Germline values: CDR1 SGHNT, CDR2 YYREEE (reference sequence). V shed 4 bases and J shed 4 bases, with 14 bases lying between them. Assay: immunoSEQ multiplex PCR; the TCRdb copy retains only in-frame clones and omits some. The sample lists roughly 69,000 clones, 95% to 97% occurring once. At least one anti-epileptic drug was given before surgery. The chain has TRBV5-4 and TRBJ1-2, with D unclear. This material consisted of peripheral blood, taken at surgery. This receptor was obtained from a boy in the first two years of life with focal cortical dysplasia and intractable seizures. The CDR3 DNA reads TGTGCCAGCAGCCGTGACGGGCCTCTCTATGGCTACACCTTC. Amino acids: CASSRDGPLYGYTF.